This TCR beta chain was found in a study of cytomegalovirus exposure and HLA in healthy donors. A note on this clone: Its specificity is not known.

PCR involved 60 Vbeta and 13 Jbeta primers. In the authors' workflow: Later, 65 million to 90 million unique TCR beta chains were counted in an analysis, and roughly 11 million of them were shared. Method: immunoSEQ multiplex PCR; TCRdb's copy keeps in-frame clones and lacks some. D and trimming were read from the DNA, whereas the V and J calls and clone size are those reported in that table. Counted here are some 110,000 clones, 65% to 80% occurring once; the ten biggest clones make up over 4%. The CDR3 extends over 16 amino acids. V gave up 3 bases and J gave up 3 bases, with 13 bases separating them. Germline CDR1 reads SGHNT; CDR2 reads YYREEE (reference sequence). Regarding the study as a whole: The majority of CMV-associated TCR beta chains were reported as apparently HLA-restricted in a later analysis. Analyzed later, association rates of TCRs varied across HLA loci, with DRB1 most and HLA-C fewest.

Material: PBMCs. The genes are TRBV5-4 and TRBJ1-6; unclear D gene. The origin of this receptor is a man in his thirties or forties in good health and CMV-seropositive. CDR3 in amino acids: CASSWPWEFYNSPLHF. CDR3 sequence (DNA): TGTGCCAGCAGCTGGCCGTGGGAGTTCTATAATTCACCCCTCCACTTT.